Below, one TCR beta chain is given with its context. Its specificity is unknown. This sample is part of a study of identical twins. Germline CDR1 SGHRS, CDR2 YFSETQ. V gave up 2 bases and J gave up 4 bases, with 12 bases separating them. The CDR3 covers 15 residues. Study-level findings and limits: Abundant cord blood beta clonotypes carried fewer insertions; memory repertoires showed none. Out-of-frame beta chain sequences displayed weaker excess sharing between twins.

Unique molecular identifiers were in the cDNA, with template-switch universal primer binding. TCRdb re-analysed the 5' RACE reads in MiXCR, keeping a single row per CDR3 protein. The sample shows roughly 350,000 distinct CDR3 sequences, approximately 8.7% of them seen only once. Sequenced input: naive T cells sorted from blood. V and J are TRBV5-1 and TRBJ1-4; D might be TRBD1 (6 bases). The clonotype originates from a woman aged 45-60 years in good health. The DNA of the CDR3 is TGCGCCAGCAGCTTCGGGGACACATTTAATGAAAAACTGTTTTTT. Translating it yields CASSFGDTFNEKLFF. The full variable domain, its missing parts supplied by reference TRBV5-1 and TRBJ1-4, is KAGVTQTPRYLIKTRGQQVTLSCSPISGHRSVSWYQQTPGQGLQFLFEYFSETQRNKGNFPGRFSGRQFSNSRSEMNVSTLELGDSALYLCASSFGDTFNEKLFFGSGTQLSVL.